This T cell receptor beta chain was sequenced in a study of blood T cell repertoires in COVID-19. The germline V gene has CDR1 LGHDT and CDR2 YNNKEL (reference sequence). The CDR3 length is 16 residues. Trimming stripped 0 bases from V and 4 bases from J, with 15 bases between. The repertoire was sequenced with immunoSEQ multiplex PCR; TCRdb's copy has only in-frame clones and lacks some. The table has approximately 220,000 clones, around 89% seen once; the top ten hold under 3%. The sequenced material came from PBMCs or T cells enriched from blood (not recorded which). The J gene is TRBJ1-2, the V gene TRBV3-1 (or the pseudogene TRBV3-2); D is unclear. The TCR sequence derives from a woman in her thirties who had recovered from COVID-19. CDR3 coding DNA: TGTGCCAGCAGCCAAGATCTCAACGGAGCGTCCTATGGCTACACCTTC. Translating it yields CASSQDLNGASYGYTF.